This T cell receptor (beta chain) came from a study of regulatory T cells in long-lasting Graves disease. This clonotype was recorded at least ten times. Time point denoted: newly diagnosed GD, antithyroid drugs for less than 3 months. From RNA extracted from PBMCs, the TCR library was made. CDR3 regions were amplified by Arm-PCR using iRepertoire HTBI primers to build TCR beta libraries. One entry per CDR3 protein results from TCRdb running MiXCR on the multiplex PCR reads. The sample consists of about 370,000 distinct CDR3 sequences, around 15% of them appearing once. Trimming removed 0 bases from V and 1 base from J, with 7 bases in between. This CDR3 comprises 14 residues. CDR1 SGHRS and CDR2 YFSETQ come from the germline V gene.

The receptor comes from a female donor with Graves disease. The gene calls are TRBV5-1 and TRBJ1-1; D unresolved. This sample comprised peripheral blood mononuclear cells (PBMCs), obtained at new diagnosis, from a patient treated with antithyroid drugs. The CDR3 sequence is CASSLGSENTEAFF. In DNA form, the CDR3 reads TGCGCCAGCAGCTTGGGAAGCGAGAACACTGAAGCTTTCTTT.